This paragraph covers one T cell receptor beta chain sequence. Its antigen is unknown. The PCR contained 60 Vbeta and 13 Jbeta primers. Profiled with immunoSEQ multiplex PCR; TCRdb holds only in-frame clones, not every one. The table lists 150,000 to 200,000 clones, around 82% of them singletons, with approximately 1.8% in the top ten. The data are from a study of cytomegalovirus exposure and HLA in healthy donors. About the research overall: From about 200 million T cells, an earlier analysis saw 100 million to 140 million unique TCR beta sequences.

Whole-study findings and limits: Confirmation in vitro established that a few CMV-associated chains were specific for CMV antigens. HLA alleles were associated with some 17,000 TCR beta sequences in a later analysis at 0.05 false discovery rate.

The sequenced material came from PBMCs. The source of this sequence is a man aged 18 to 29 in good health and CMV-seronegative.

The CDR3 bases are TGTGCCAGCAGTTACGCCGAGATTGCGGAGACCCAGTACTTC. Translating gives CASSYAEIAETQYF. J is TRBJ2-5 and V is TRBV6-6, with unresolved D. V was trimmed by 2 bases and J by 5 bases, leaving 12 bases between them. Germline CDR1 is MNHNY and CDR2 is SVGAGI (reference sequence). The CDR3 has 14 amino acids.